This T cell receptor (beta chain) was identified during a study of cytotoxic CD8 clonotypes in ibrutinib-treated CLL. Germline values: CDR1 MDHEN, CDR2 SYDVKM. Trimming stripped 11 bases from V and 6 bases from J, with 11 bases between. This CDR3 has 10 residues. Clones were sequenced by immunoSEQ multiplex PCR, and TCRdb holds only the in-frame ones, with some missing. The sample lists 140,000 to 150,000 clones, 70% to 80% seen once, with roughly 4.7% in the top ten. The sequenced sample was PBMCs, obtained after 24 months of ibrutinib treatment. The chain carries TRBV28 and TRBJ2-7; D unresolved. The sequence derives from a human donor with chronic lymphocytic leukemia. The CDR3 region has the DNA TGTGCCGCAGGCTGGCGCGAGCAGTACTTC. Protein product: CAAGWREQYF.